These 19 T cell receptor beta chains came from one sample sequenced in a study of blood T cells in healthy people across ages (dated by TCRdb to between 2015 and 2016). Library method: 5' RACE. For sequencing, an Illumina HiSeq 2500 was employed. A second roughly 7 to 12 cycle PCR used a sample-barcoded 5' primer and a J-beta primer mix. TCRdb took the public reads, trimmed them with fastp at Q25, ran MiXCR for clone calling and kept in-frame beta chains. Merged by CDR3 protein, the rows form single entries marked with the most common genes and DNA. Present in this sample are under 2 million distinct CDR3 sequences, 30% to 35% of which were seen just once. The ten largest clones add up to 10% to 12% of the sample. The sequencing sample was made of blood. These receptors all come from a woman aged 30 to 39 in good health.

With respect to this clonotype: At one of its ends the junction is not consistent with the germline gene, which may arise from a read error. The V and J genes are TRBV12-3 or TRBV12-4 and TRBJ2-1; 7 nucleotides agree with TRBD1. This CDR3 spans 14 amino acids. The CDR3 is CASNLLRTGLGQFF. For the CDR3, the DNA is TGTGCCAGCAATTTACTACGGACAGGACTGGGGCAGTTCTTC.

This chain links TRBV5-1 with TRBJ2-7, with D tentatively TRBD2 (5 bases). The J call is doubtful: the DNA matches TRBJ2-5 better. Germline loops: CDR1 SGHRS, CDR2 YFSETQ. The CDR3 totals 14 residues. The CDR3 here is CASSPTGLGETQYF. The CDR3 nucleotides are TGCGCCAGCAGCCCGACGGGGTTGGGGGAGACCCAGTACTTC.

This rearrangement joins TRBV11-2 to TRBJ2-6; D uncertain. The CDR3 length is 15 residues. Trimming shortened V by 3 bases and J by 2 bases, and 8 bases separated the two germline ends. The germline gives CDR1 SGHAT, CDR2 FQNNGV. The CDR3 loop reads CASSLGLAGANVLTF. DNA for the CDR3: TGTGCCAGCAGCTTGGGGTTGGCTGGGGCCAACGTCCTGACTTTC. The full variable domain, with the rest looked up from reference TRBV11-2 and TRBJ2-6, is EAGVAQSPRYKIIEKRQSVAFWCNPISGHATLYWYQQILGQGPKLLIQFQNNGVVDDSQLPKDRFSAERLKGVDSTLKIQPAKLEDSAVYLCASSLGLAGANVLTFGAGSRLTVL.

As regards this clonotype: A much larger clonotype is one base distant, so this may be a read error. CDR3 bases: TGCGCCAGCAGCCAAGAAACAGCTATGGGCCACACCTTC. Translated: CASSQETAMGHTF. The chain employs TRBV4-1 and TRBJ1-2; no clear D gene. Germline V CDR1 and CDR2: MGHRA, YSYEKL. V shed 0 bases and J shed 12 bases, with 14 bases lying between them. There are 13 residues in the CDR3.

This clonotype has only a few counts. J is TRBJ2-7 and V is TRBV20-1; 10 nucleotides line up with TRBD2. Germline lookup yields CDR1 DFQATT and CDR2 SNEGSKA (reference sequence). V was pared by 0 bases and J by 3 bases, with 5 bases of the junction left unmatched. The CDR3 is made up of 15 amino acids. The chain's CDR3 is CSARDSGGLNYEQYF. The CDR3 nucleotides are TGCAGTGCTAGAGATAGCGGGGGGTTAAACTACGAGCAGTACTTC.

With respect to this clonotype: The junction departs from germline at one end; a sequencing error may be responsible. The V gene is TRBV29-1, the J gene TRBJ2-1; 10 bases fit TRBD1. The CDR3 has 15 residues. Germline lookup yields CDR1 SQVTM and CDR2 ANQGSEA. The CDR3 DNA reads TGCAGCGTTGATACCCGGGACAGGGGTTACAATGGGCAGTTCTTC. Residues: CSVDTRDRGYNGQFF.

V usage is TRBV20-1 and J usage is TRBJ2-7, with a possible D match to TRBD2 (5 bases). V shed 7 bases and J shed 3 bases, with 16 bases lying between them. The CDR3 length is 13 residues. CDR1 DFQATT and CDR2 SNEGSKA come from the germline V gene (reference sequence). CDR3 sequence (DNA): TGCAGTGTTTTCGAACCAGGACTCTACGAGCAGTACTTC. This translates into CSVFEPGLYEQYF.

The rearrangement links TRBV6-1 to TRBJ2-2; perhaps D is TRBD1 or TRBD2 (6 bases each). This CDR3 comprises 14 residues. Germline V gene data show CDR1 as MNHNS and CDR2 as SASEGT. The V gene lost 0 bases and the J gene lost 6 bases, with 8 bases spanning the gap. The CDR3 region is CASSEAGGPGELFF. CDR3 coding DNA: TGTGCCAGCAGTGAAGCTGGGGGGCCCGGGGAGCTGTTTTTT.

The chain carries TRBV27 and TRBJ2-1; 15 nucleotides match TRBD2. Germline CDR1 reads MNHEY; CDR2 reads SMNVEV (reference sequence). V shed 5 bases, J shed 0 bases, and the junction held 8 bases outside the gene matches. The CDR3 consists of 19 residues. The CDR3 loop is CASSTTGTSGRTSYNEQFF. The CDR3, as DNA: TGTGCCAGCAGTACCACCGGGACTAGCGGGAGGACCTCCTACAATGAGCAGTTCTTC.

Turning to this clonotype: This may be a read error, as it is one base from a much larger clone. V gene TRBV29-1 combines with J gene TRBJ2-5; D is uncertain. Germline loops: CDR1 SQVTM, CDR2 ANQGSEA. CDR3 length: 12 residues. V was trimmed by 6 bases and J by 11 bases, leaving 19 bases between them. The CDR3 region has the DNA TGCAGCGTGGTGGCAGGTAACAATGAGCAGTACTTC. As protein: CSVVAGNNEQYF.

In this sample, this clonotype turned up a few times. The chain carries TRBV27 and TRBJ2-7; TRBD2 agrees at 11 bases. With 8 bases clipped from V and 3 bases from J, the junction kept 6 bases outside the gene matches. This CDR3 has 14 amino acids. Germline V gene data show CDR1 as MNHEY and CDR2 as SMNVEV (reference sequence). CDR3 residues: CASGLAGGRYEQYF. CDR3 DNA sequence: TGTGCCAGCGGGCTAGCGGGAGGACGCTACGAGCAGTACTTC.

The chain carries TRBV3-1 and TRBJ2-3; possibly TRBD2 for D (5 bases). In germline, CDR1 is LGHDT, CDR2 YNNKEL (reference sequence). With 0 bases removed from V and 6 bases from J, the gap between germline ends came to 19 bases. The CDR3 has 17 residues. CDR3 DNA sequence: TGTGCCAGCAGCCAAGAGAGTGTCGGACTCGTGGGGGATACGCAGTATTTT. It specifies CASSQESVGLVGDTQYF.

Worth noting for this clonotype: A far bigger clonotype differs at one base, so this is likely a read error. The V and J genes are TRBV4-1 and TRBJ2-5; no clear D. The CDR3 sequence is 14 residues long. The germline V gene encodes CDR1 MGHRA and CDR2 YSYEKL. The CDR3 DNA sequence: TGCGCCAGCAGCCCGACGTCAGGCCAAGAGACCCACTACTTC. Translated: CASSPTSGQETHYF.

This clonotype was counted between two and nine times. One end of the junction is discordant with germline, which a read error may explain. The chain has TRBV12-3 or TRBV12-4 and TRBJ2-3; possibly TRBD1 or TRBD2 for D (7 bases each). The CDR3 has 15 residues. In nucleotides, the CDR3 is TGTGCCAGCAGTTTTTCGGGGGGCGGGACAGATGCGCAGTATTTT. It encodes CASSFSGGGTDAQYF.

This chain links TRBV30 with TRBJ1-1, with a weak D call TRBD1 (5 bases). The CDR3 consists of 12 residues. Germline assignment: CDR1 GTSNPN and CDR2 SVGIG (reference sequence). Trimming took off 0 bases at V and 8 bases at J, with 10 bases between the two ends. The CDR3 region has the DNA TGTGCCTGGAGTGTAAGGGGTGCGGAAGCTTTCTTT. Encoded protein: CAWSVRGAEAFF. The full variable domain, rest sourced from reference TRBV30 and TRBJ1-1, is SQTIHQWPATLVQPVGSPLSLECTVEGTSNPNLYWYRQAAGRGLQLLFYSVGIGQISSEVPQNLSASRPQDRQFILSSKKLLLSDSGFYLCAWSVRGAEAFFGQGTRLTVV.

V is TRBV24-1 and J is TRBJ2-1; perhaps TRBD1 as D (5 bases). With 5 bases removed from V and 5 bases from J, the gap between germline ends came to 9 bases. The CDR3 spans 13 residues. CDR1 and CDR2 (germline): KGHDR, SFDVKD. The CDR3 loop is CATSGQGHNEQFF. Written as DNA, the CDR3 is TGTGCCACCAGTGGGCAGGGCCACAATGAGCAGTTCTTC.

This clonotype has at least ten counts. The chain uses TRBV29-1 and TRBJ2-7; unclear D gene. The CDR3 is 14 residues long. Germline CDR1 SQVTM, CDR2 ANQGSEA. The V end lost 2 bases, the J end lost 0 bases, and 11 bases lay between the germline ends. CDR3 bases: TGCAGCGTTGAACTATCAGGATACTCCTACGAGCAGTACTTC. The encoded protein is CSVELSGYSYEQYF.

CDR3 in DNA: TGTGCCAGCAGCCGAAAGCCGGGACTAGCACCCGGAGAGACCCAGTACTTC. It encodes CASSRKPGLAPGETQYF. This chain uses TRBV7-7 with TRBJ2-5; 9 bases match TRBD2. The CDR3 is made up of 17 amino acids. Germline V lookup: CDR1 SSHAT, CDR2 FNYEAQ (reference sequence). Trimming at V came to 5 bases and at J to 4 bases, leaving 14 bases not matched to a gene. Supplemented by reference TRBV7-7 and TRBJ2-5, the full variable domain reads GAGVSQSPRYKVTKRGQDVTLRCDPISSHATLYWYQQALGQGPEFLTYFNYEAQPDKSGLPSDRFSAERPEGSISTLTIQRTEQRDSAMYRCASSRKPGLAPGETQYFGPGTRLLVL.

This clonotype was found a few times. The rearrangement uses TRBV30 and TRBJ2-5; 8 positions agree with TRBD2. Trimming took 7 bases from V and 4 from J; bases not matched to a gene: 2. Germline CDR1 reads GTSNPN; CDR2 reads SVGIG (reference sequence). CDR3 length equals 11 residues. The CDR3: CAFGRGETQYF. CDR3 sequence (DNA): TGTGCCTTCGGGAGGGGAGAGACCCAGTACTTC.